The 19 T cell receptor beta chains presented below share a single source sample, sequenced in a study of blood T cell repertoires in COVID-19. The repertoire was sequenced with immunoSEQ multiplex PCR; TCRdb's copy has only in-frame clones and lacks some. This table holds 110,000 or so clones, approximately 87% found once. Sequencing was done on a sample of peripheral blood. These receptors came from a woman aged 50 to 65 with acute or convalescent COVID-19.

For the CDR3, the DNA is TGTGCCAGCTCACCCGACAGGACAGGGAGCTCCTATAATTCACCCCTCCACTTT. It translates to CASSPDRTGSSYNSPLHF. The V gene is TRBV18, the J gene TRBJ1-6, with TRBD1 matching 8 bases. The J segment lost 0 bases and the V segment lost 3 bases, leaving 7 bases of the junction unmatched. The CDR3 is made up of 18 amino acids. Germline CDR1 KGHSH, CDR2 LQKENI.

This clone was detected once. The V and J genes are TRBV19 and TRBJ1-1, with 11 bases fitting TRBD1. The germline CDR1 and CDR2 sequences are LNHDA and SQIVND (reference sequence). J gave up 6 bases and V 4 bases, and 4 bases lay outside the gene matches. CDR3 length: 14 residues. The DNA for the CDR3 is TGTGCCAGTAGTAACGGACAGGGGGCCCCTGAAGCTTTCTTT. As protein: CASSNGQGAPEAFF. Using reference TRBV19 and TRBJ1-1 for the parts outside the CDR3, the full variable domain is DGGITQSPKYLFRKEGQNVTLSCEQNLNHDAMYWYRQDPGQGLRLIYYSQIVNDFQKGDIAEGYSVSREKKESFPLTVTSAQKNPTAFYLCASSNGQGAPEAFFGQGTRLTVV.

The rearrangement uses TRBV7-6 and TRBJ2-7; 8 positions match TRBD1. V lost 5 bases to trimming and J lost 6 bases; unmatched junction nucleotides: 9. The CDR3 runs to 14 residues. Germline V lookup: CDR1 SGHVS, CDR2 FNYEAQ. The CDR3 region has the DNA TGTGCCAGCAGCATAGTGCCAGGGGGCGGCGAGCAGTACTTC. The encoded protein is CASSIVPGGGEQYF.

The rearrangement links TRBV27 to TRBJ1-1, with 8 bases fitting TRBD1. CDR1 and CDR2 (germline): MNHEY, SMNVEV (reference sequence). The CDR3 covers 14 residues. J was trimmed by 1 base and V by 6 bases; bases with no gene match: 4. Written as DNA, the CDR3 is TGTGCCAGCAGCTACGACAGGGGGAACACTGAAGCTTTCTTT. Translation gives CASSYDRGNTEAFF.

The chain employs TRBV11-3 and TRBJ1-4; 9 positions match TRBD1. The CDR3 length is 17 residues. Per germline, CDR1 SGHNT and CDR2 YENEEA. With V trimmed by 1 base and J by 6 bases, 9 bases remained unmatched. Here the CDR3 DNA reads TGTGCCAGCAGCTTAGGTCGCGGGACAGGGAACGATGAAAAACTGTTTTTT. This gives the protein CASSLGRGTGNDEKLFF.

The chain combines TRBV16 with TRBJ1-1; weak D call: TRBD1 (5 bases). CDR1 is KGHSY and CDR2 is FQNENV in the germline V gene. The CDR3 is 15 residues long. The V end was cut by 0 bases, the J end by 0 bases, with 8 bases between. The CDR3, as DNA: TGTGCCAGCAGCCAATCAGGGGCCATGAACACTGAAGCTTTCTTT. It yields the protein CASSQSGAMNTEAFF.

The chain uses TRBV7-3 and TRBJ2-7; 8 nucleotides align to TRBD1. V shed 5 bases, J shed 5 bases, and the junction held 14 bases outside the gene matches. CDR1 is SGHTA, CDR2 FQGTGA, per germline. This CDR3 region has 16 residues. The CDR3 DNA reads as TGTGCCAGCAGCCGGGGTTTGGGGACAGGCCTCGACGAGCAGTACTTC. As protein: CASSRGLGTGLDEQYF. The full variable domain, its missing parts supplied by reference TRBV7-3 and TRBJ2-7, is GAGVSQTPSNKVTEKGKYVELRCDPISGHTALYWYRQSLGQGPEFLIYFQGTGAADDSGLPNDRFFAVRPEGSVSTLKIQRTERGDSAVYLCASSRGLGTGLDEQYFGPGTRLTVT.

The rearrangement uses TRBV4-3 and TRBJ2-7, with 8 bases aligning to TRBD2. Germline V gives CDR1 LGHNA, CDR2 YSLEER. J gave up 1 base and V 0 bases, and 2 bases lay outside the gene matches. The CDR3 has 15 amino acids. The CDR3 bases are TGCGCCAGCAGCCAAGACACTAGCGGATCCTACGAGCAGTACTTC. This encodes CASSQDTSGSYEQYF.

The V gene is TRBV9, the J gene TRBJ1-2; 10 bases agree with TRBD1. V shed 5 bases and J 2 bases; nucleotides not matched to a gene: 9. CDR3 length: 16 amino acids. Germline CDR1 is SGDLS and CDR2 is YYNGEE. The CDR3: CASRNTWTGGNYGYTF. In DNA form, the CDR3 reads TGTGCCAGCAGGAACACCTGGACAGGGGGGAACTATGGCTACACCTTC. The complete variable domain, with remaining parts taken from reference TRBV9 and TRBJ1-2, reads DSGVTQTPKHLITATGQRVTLRCSPRSGDLSVYWYQQSLDQGLQFLIQYYNGEERAKGNILERFSAQQFPDLHSELNLSSLELGDSALYFCASRNTWTGGNYGYTFGSGTRLTVV.

The chain's CDR3 is CASSQDPQSYYEQYF. The CDR3 DNA reads as TGCGCCAGCAGCCAAGATCCCCAGTCGTACTACGAGCAGTACTTC. V gene TRBV4-3 combines with J gene TRBJ2-7; D is unclear. V was cut by 0 bases and J by 3 bases, with 12 bases left in between. This CDR3 spans 15 amino acids. Germline V gene sequence: CDR1 LGHNA, CDR2 YSLEER.

The chain uses TRBV5-6 and TRBJ1-2, with D unresolved. CDR3 length equals 14 residues. Germline CDR1 SGHDT, CDR2 YYEEEE. The ends were cut back, 5 bases at V and 4 bases at J, with 15 bases in the middle. The CDR3 loop is CASRPTEPRYGYTF. CDR3 nucleotides: TGTGCCAGCAGACCAACAGAACCCCGCTATGGCTACACCTTC.

V is TRBV6-2 or TRBV6-3 and J is TRBJ2-2, with 9 bases fitting TRBD1. J was trimmed by 4 bases and V by 2 bases; bases with no gene match: 11. This CDR3 comprises 18 residues. Per the germline V gene, CDR1 is MNHEY and CDR2 is SVGEGT. The CDR3 nucleotides are TGTGCCAGCAGTTACCCCCAACAGGGGGCCCTTTTCACCGGGGAGCTGTTTTTT. Protein sequence: CASSYPQQGALFTGELFF.

The rearrangement uses TRBV18 and TRBJ1-5; TRBD1 agrees at 10 bases. CDR1 and CDR2 (germline): KGHSH, LQKENI. The V segment lost 0 bases and the J segment 4 bases; nucleotides outside the gene matches: 0. The CDR3 loop spans 15 amino acids. CDR3 coding DNA: TGTGCCAGCTCACCACCGGGACAGGGGAATCAGCCCCAGCATTTT. As protein: CASSPPGQGNQPQHF. Combining the CDR3 with reference TRBV18 and TRBJ1-5 gives the whole variable domain NAGVMQNPRHLVRRRGQEARLRCSPMKGHSHVYWYRQLPEEGLKFMVYLQKENIIDESGMPKERFSAEFPKEGPSILRIQQVVRGDSAAYFCASSPPGQGNQPQHFGDGTRLSIL.

This rearrangement joins TRBV7-2 to TRBJ1-5; D perhaps matches TRBD1 (6 bases). CDR1 SGHTA and CDR2 FQGNSA come from the germline V gene. The germline V and J ends were trimmed by 3 bases and 2 bases, with 11 bases remaining between them. The CDR3 is 15 residues long. This CDR3 reads CASSFGQNRNQPQHF. The CDR3, as DNA: TGTGCCAGCAGCTTTGGACAGAATCGCAATCAGCCCCAGCATTTT.

V is TRBV29-1 and J is TRBJ1-2, with no clear D. Germline V CDR1 and CDR2: SQVTM, ANQGSEA. V was clipped by 4 bases and J by 2 bases, with 14 bases between them. The CDR3 contains 14 residues. This CDR3 is CSVVSGKENYGYTF. The CDR3 DNA follows: TGCAGCGTTGTATCGGGGAAAGAGAACTATGGCTACACCTTC.

In DNA form, the CDR3 reads TGCGCCAGCAGCCCCGGGGAGGGGGGCTATGGCTACACCTTC. Residues: CASSPGEGGYGYTF. The chain is built from TRBV5-1 and TRBJ1-2; possibly TRBD1 for D (6 bases). CDR1 is SGHRS, CDR2 YFSETQ, per germline. The length of the CDR3 is 14 residues. V was cut by 4 bases and J by 4 bases, with 14 bases left in between.

The rearrangement joins TRBV7-9 to TRBJ2-4; 9 nucleotides match TRBD2. The junction had 14 bases not matched to a gene; V was cut back by 5 bases and J by 6 bases. The CDR3 length is 17 residues. Germline loops: CDR1 SEHNR, CDR2 FQNEAQ (reference sequence). The CDR3 is CASSRPRGGVQRNIQYF. CDR3 nucleotides: TGTGCCAGCAGCCGACCTCGCGGGGGGGTTCAGAGAAACATTCAGTACTTC.

CDR3: CASSYGGGNEQFF. The CDR3 nucleotides are TGTGCCAGCAGTTACGGGGGAGGGAATGAGCAGTTCTTC. The chain links TRBV6-2 or TRBV6-3 to TRBJ2-1; 7 bases align to TRBD2. Germline V gene lookup returns CDR1 MNHEY and CDR2 SVGEGT. The J segment lost 7 bases and the V segment lost 2 bases, leaving 2 bases of the junction unmatched. The CDR3 is made up of 13 amino acids.

The chain couples TRBV15 to TRBJ2-2; D is uncertain. The V end was cut by 0 bases, the J end by 1 base, with 6 bases between. The CDR3 consists of 15 residues. Germline assignment: CDR1 LNHNV and CDR2 YYDKDF (reference sequence). This chain's CDR3 is CATSRDLVNTGELFF. In DNA, the CDR3 is TGTGCCACCAGCAGAGATCTTGTGAACACCGGGGAGCTGTTTTTT.